These T cell receptor beta chains were read from a single sample in a study of tumor and adjacent non-tumor tissue in lung cancer. MiXCR was run by TCRdb on the multiplex PCR reads, yielding one entry per CDR3 protein. The data contain under 150,000 distinct CDR3 sequences, around 65% of them singletons. Source material: lung tumor tissue. The receptors stem from a man in his sixties with small cell lung cancer. Both conserved end residues are part of each CDR3. A D gene is named only where the DNA matches it firmly. Rows may omit the clone size; those that give it use once, few, many or a size class.

V	size	J	length	D	CDR3	DNA
TRBV29-1	many	TRBJ2-7	10	TRBD2	CSVGTSEQYF	TGCAGCGTTGGGACTAGCGAGCAGTACTTC
TRBV18	many	TRBJ2-6	13	NA	CASSSGGANVLTF	TGTGCCAGCAGTTCCGGGGGGGCCAACGTCCTGACTTTC
TRBV11-1	many	TRBJ2-4	13	TRBD1	CASRRTGGNIQYF	TGTGCCAGCAGAAGGACAGGGGGAAACATTCAGTACTTC
TRBV12-3/TRBV12-4	NA	TRBJ2-3	16	NA	CASSSRTREVTDTQYF	TGTGCCAGCAGTTCCCGGACGCGTGAGGTCACAGATACGCAGTATTTT
TRBV4-1	NA	TRBJ2-1	18	NA	CTSSQYLLPGADYDEQFF	TGCACCAGCAGCCAATATCTCCTGCCAGGGGCGGATTACGATGAGCAGTTCTTC
TRBV6-6	NA	TRBJ2-1	15	TRBD2	CASRGASGLYKEQFF	TGTGCCAGCAGAGGGGCTAGCGGACTATACAAAGAACAGTTCTTC
TRBV29-1	once	TRBJ2-7	14	NA	CSVVQTERRGEHYF	TGTAGCGTTGTTCAGACAGAGAGGAGAGGCGAGCACTACTTC
TRBV20-1	NA	TRBJ1-6	15	TRBD1	CSARDLGTGHSPLHF	TGCAGTGCTAGAGATCTCGGGACAGGGCATTCACCCCTCCACTTT
TRBV20-1	NA	TRBJ2-2	17	TRBD2	CSARGYGGRGNTGELFF	TGCAGTGCTAGAGGTTATGGCGGGAGGGGAAACACCGGGGAGCTGTTTTTT
TRBV6-1	NA	TRBJ2-7	16	TRBD1	CASSPRRTGSSYEEYF	TGTGCCAGCAGTCCTAGAAGGACAGGGAGCTCCTATGAGGAGTACTTC
TRBV5-1	once	TRBJ1-6	14	NA	CASSLDRQNSPLHF	TGCGCCAGCAGCTTAGACAGACAGAATTCACCCCTCCACTTT
TRBV7-9	few	TRBJ2-1	11	NA	CASSLYNGQFF	TGTGCCAGCAGCCTATACAATGGGCAGTTCTTC
TRBV4-1	once	TRBJ1-2	15	TRBD1	CASGQEGQGARGYTF	TGCGCCAGCGGCCAAGAGGGGCAGGGGGCGCGGGGCTACACCTTC
TRBV12-3/TRBV12-4	NA	TRBJ2-3	12	NA	CVSADDGDTQYF	TGTGTCAGTGCCGATGACGGAGATACGCAGTATTTT
TRBV20-1	NA	TRBJ2-1	15	TRBD2	CSVKPGLAAYKEQFF	TGCAGTGTCAAGCCGGGACTAGCAGCCTACAAGGAGCAATTCTTC
TRBV5-1	NA	TRBJ2-2	14	NA	CASAGTMNTWELFF	TGCGCCAGCGCCGGTACCATGAACACCTGGGAGCTGTTTTTT
TRBV20-1	NA	TRBJ2-6	17	NA	CSAPLGAAVSGANVLTF	TGCAGTGCCCCACTAGGGGCCGCCGTCTCTGGGGCCAACGTCCTGACTTTC
TRBV20-1	NA	TRBJ2-2	14	NA	CSARMKPFTGELFF	TGCAGTGCCCGGATGAAGCCTTTCACCGGGGAGCTGTTTTTT
TRBV20-1	NA	TRBJ2-7	12	NA	CSVSRVLYEQYF	TGCAGTGTTAGCAGGGTCCTCTACGAGCAGTACTTC
TRBV4-1	few	TRBJ2-5	20	TRBD2	CASSQELYYAGGPQQETQYF	TGCGCCAGCAGCCAAGAGTTGTATTATGCGGGGGGTCCGCAACAAGAGACCCAGTACTTC
TRBV20-1	few	TRBJ2-7	13	TRBD1	CSASGTGNLEQYF	TGCAGTGCCTCCGGGACAGGGAACCTGGAGCAGTACTTC
TRBV20-1	few	TRBJ2-1	17	NA	CSARDPNLGRAYNEQFF	TGCAGTGCTAGAGATCCCAATCTCGGGAGAGCCTACAATGAGCAGTTCTTC
TRBV29-1	NA	TRBJ1-2	10	NA	CSAGDDCYTF	TGCAGTGCCGGGGATGATTGCTACACCTTC
TRBV29-1	NA	TRBJ2-5	15	TRBD1	CNVVWFQGAQETQYF	TGCAACGTTGTGTGGTTTCAGGGGGCCCAAGAGACCCAGTACTTC
TRBV12-3/TRBV12-4	NA	TRBJ2-7	14	NA	CASSHPVDSYEHYF	TGTGCCAGCAGTCACCCAGTGGATTCCTACGAGCACTACTTC
TRBV11-2	NA	TRBJ2-5	15	NA	CASSGPQAGQETQYF	TGTGCCAGCAGCGGACCACAAGCGGGCCAAGAGACCCAGTACTTT
TRBV29-1	NA	TRBJ2-1	15	NA	CSVNREDGSYNEQFF	TGCAGCGTTAACAGGGAGGATGGCTCCTACAATGAGCAGTTCTTC
TRBV4-1	few	TRBJ2-6	19	TRBD1	CASSPAPGQVPPGANVLSF	TGCGCCAGCAGCCCTGCCCCAGGACAGGTTCCCCCCGGGGCCAACGTCCTGAGTTTC
TRBV20-1	few	TRBJ2-1	16	NA	CRARDLATSSYNEHFF	TGCAGAGCTAGAGATTTGGCCACAAGCTCCTACAATGAGCACTTCTTC
TRBV12-3/TRBV12-4	NA	TRBJ2-3	17	TRBD2	CANSELGLAGVIDTQYF	TGTGCCAACAGCGAGCTCGGACTAGCGGGCGTCATAGATACGCAGTATTTT
TRBV11-2	once	TRBJ2-1	15	NA	CASSLGRGSYNEQFF	TGTGCCAGCAGCTTGGGTCGTGGCTCCTACAATGAGCAATTCTTC
TRBV30	NA	TRBJ2-7	13	NA	CAWTRGVSYEQYF	TGTGCCTGGACAAGGGGGGTCTCCTACGAGCAGTACTTC
TRBV6-5	few	TRBJ2-5	14	NA	CASSRDRIQETQYF	TGTGCCAGCAGTAGAGACAGAATCCAAGAGACCCAGTACTTC
TRBV20-1	NA	TRBJ2-1	16	TRBD2	CSARTSWSRSYNEQLF	TGCAGTGCTAGGACTAGCTGGAGCCGCTCCTATAATGAGCAGTTATTC
TRBV10-3	NA	TRBJ2-1	14	NA	CAISKLAGVTEQFF	TGTGCCATCAGTAAGTTAGCTGGAGTTACTGAGCAGTTCTTC
TRBV6-1	few	TRBJ2-7	13	NA	CVTGKREAYEQYF	TGTGTCACAGGGAAGCGGGAAGCCTACGAGCAGTACTTC
TRBV6-5	NA	TRBJ1-5	12	NA	CANSLPNQPQHF	TGTGCCAACAGTCTCCCTAATCAGCCCCAGCATTTT
TRBV6-5	many	TRBJ2-2	13	NA	CASRPQGSGELFF	TGTGCCAGCCGCCCGCAAGGGTCCGGGGAGCTGTTTTTT
TRBV20-1	NA	TRBJ2-7	14	TRBD2	CGARLTSGTYEQYF	TGCGGTGCTAGGCTTACTAGCGGAACCTACGAGCAGTACTTC
TRBV28	NA	TRBJ2-7	18	TRBD2	CASLSGELTSRVGYKQYF	TGTGCCAGCTTAAGCGGGGAGTTGACTAGCAGGGTGGGCTACAAGCAGTACTTC
TRBV14	NA	TRBJ2-1	15	NA	CASSSGTGAYNEQFF	TGTGCCAGCAGCAGTGGGACCGGAGCCTACAATGAGCAGTTCTTT
TRBV6-6	many	TRBJ1-1	13	TRBD1	CASSRTGGGEAFF	TGTGCCAGCAGCCGAACAGGGGGCGGTGAAGCTTTCTTT
TRBV5-1	NA	TRBJ2-1	16	NA	CASSLEIGSAYNEQFF	TGCGCCAGCAGCTTGGAGATAGGGTCGGCCTACAATGAGCAGTTCTTC
TRBV28	NA	TRBJ1-1	14	NA	CASSLEGRGTEAFF	TGTGCCAGCAGTTTAGAGGGGAGAGGGACTGAAGCTTTCTTT
TRBV5-1	NA	TRBJ2-2	13	NA	CASCNSRTGELFF	TGCGCCAGCTGTAACTCTCGGACCGGGGAGCTGTTTTTT
TRBV6-6	many	TRBJ2-1	15	TRBD1	CASRRQGAAYNEQFF	TGTGCCAGCAGAAGACAGGGGGCGGCTTACAATGAGCAGTTCTTC
TRBV11-2	NA	TRBJ2-3	13	NA	CASWRHGTDTQYF	TGTGCCAGCTGGCGACACGGCACAGATACGCAGTATTTT
TRBV12-3/TRBV12-4	few	TRBJ2-1	17	TRBD2	CASSRLRVAGEGNEQFF	TGTGCCAGCAGTCGGCTTCGGGTAGCGGGAGAAGGTAATGAGCAGTTCTTC
TRBV7-8	NA	TRBJ2-3	15	NA	CASSFRRGNTETQYF	TGTGCCAGCAGCTTTCGGCGGGGAAACACAGAAACGCAGTATTTT
TRBV11-3	NA	TRBJ2-7	18	TRBD2	CASNPRLAGGSWAYEQYF	TGTGCCAGCAACCCTAGACTAGCGGGAGGAAGTTGGGCCTACGAGCAGTATTTC
TRBV6-5	NA	TRBJ1-2	12	NA	CASSYMGGGYTF	TGTGCCAGCAGTTACATGGGCGGTGGCTACACCTTC
TRBV5-5	NA	TRBJ2-2	15	NA	CASSLYRSATGELFF	TGTGCCAGCAGCTTGTACCGCAGCGCCACCGGGGAGCTGTTTTTT
TRBV20-1	once	TRBJ2-6	16	NA	CSEGGFTRSGANVLTF	TGCAGTGAGGGGGGATTCACCCGCTCTGGGGCCAACGTCCTGACTTTC